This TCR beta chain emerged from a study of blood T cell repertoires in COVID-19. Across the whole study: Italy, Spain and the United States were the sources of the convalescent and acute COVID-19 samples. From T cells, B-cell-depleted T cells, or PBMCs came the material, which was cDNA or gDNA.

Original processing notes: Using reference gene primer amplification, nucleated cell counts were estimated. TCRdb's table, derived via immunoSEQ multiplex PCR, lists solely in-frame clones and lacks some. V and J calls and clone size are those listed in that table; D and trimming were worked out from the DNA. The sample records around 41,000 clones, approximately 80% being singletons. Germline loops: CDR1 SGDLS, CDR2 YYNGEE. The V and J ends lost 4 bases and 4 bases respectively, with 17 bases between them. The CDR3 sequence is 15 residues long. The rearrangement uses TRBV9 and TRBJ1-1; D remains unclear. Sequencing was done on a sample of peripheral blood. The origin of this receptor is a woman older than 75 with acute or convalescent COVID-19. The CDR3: CASSPFGLGSTEAFF. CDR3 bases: TGTGCCAGCAGCCCTTTCGGACTCGGGAGCACTGAAGCTTTCTTT.